This T cell receptor beta chain appears in the sequencing data of a study of shared clonotypes between healthy human individuals (dated by TCRdb to the early 2020s). About the investigation overall: Three men and a couple of women, aged 18 to 49 years, made up the cohort. For each donor, CD4 naive and CD4 memory were each given three plates, CD8 naive was given two plates, and CD8 memory was given one plate. Blood TCR repertoires of roughly five healthy adults were deeply sequenced to estimate repertoire size and the extent of clonotype sharing between individuals. To increase sequencing depth and limit assay-specific biases, TCR repertoire library preparation and sequencing were carried out by different laboratories using diverse techniques. Each donor's leukapheresis produced roughly between roughly 0.85 and 10 billion PBMCs. The investigation overall reported the following: Only blood was sampled, and tissue TCR repertoires likely differ from those in blood. Larger estimated clonotype richness was generally found for naive subsets than for memory subsets. Across a few donors, about 5% of naive CD4, roughly 3.5% of naive CD8, around 2.5% of memory CD4, and approximately 0.4% of memory CD8 clonotypes were shared. Because the study included a small number of donors, the genetic and exposure-history diversity represented was limited. Even with the large sequencing depth, rarefaction of the sorted-subset datasets indicated that sequencing was incomplete. Based on pairwise subsampling, the degree of clonotype sharing among donors was expected to be affected by sequencing depth. Compared with non-shared clonotypes, the clonotypes found in all four sorted-subset donors had higher generation probabilities.

Using the deep immunoSEQ assay, multiplex PCR amplified TCR CDR3 regions from genomic DNA. Genomic DNA extracted from each cell subset was distributed evenly over all wells of several immunoSEQ 96-well plates, and each plate served as one replicate. For sorted subsets, 150 to 250 ng of genomic DNA, equivalent to tens of thousands of T cell genomes, went into each replicate PCR. Purified libraries were measured with a Qubit 3.0 fluorometer, size-checked on a Bioanalyzer 2100, and measured again with the KAPA Library Quantification kit. Every immunoSEQ 96-well plate was sequenced on a separate single-read 150-cycle Illumina NextSeq 550 flow cell. Processing in the source paper ran as follows. Because only junctional sequences without quality scores were contained in the immunoSEQ output, filtering matching that applied to full-length reads could not be performed. To assign V/J genes and CDR3, sequences were annotated against IMGT germline references using PyIR, a Python wrapper for IgBLAST v1.9. Reads were removed for weak V/J assignments (E-value above 1e-6), missing CDR3, stop codons, out-of-frame junctions, or ambiguous translated residues. A V3J clonotype was defined by an identical inferred V gene, J gene, and CDR3 amino acid sequence. Percentage overlap between repertoires was computed as shared unique clonotypes divided by the size of the smaller repertoire. Repertoire richness was assessed with RTK rarefaction, the Chao1 estimator, and Recon v2.1 estimates of unobserved clonotypes. For all TCRbeta clonotypes obtained by the gDNA method from a handful of donors, generation probabilities were computed with OLGA. TCRdb limited this immuneACCESS table to in-frame rearrangements with V and J called. A share of clones is missing; checked studies link under half to unresolved V genes, and the rest is unexplained. V, J and clone size are those of that table, while D and trimming were read from the DNA. Recorded for this sample are 950,000 to 1,100,000 clones; under 80% of them occurred a single time. The top ten constitute 1.4% of the sample.

The donors were healthy, HIV-negative adults who had no recently reported acute infections or vaccinations. Only Caucasian adults living in Nashville, Tennessee, USA were represented among the donors. CD4+ T cells were enriched by magnetic negative selection; naive cells were then positively selected on CD45RA, and the negative fraction formed the memory subset. Blood was obtained by leukapheresis, after which PBMCs were separated by Ficoll-Histopaque density gradient centrifugation and cryopreserved in liquid nitrogen vapor phase. Analytical flow cytometry was used to check the purity and quantity of each magnetically sorted T cell population. Genomic DNA was isolated from every sorted fraction and measured by UV absorbance on a Nanodrop 2000c. Concerning this clone: This clone's antigen is unknown. No base qualities exist here, and no much larger clone lies one base off it.

The TCR sequence derives from a man between 18 and 35 years old in good health. The sample was memory CD4+ T cells sorted from blood. The meaning of the sample's cell subset or site label: CD45RA-negative fraction.

This receptor has the CDR3 CASRSGQGHQETQYF. The nucleotide sequence reads TGTGCCAGCAGAAGCGGACAGGGGCACCAAGAGACCCAGTACTTC. Recombination connected TRBV6-5 to TRBJ2-5; TRBD1 aligns with 9 central bases. V is cut back by 6 bases and J by 0 bases, with 5 bases in the junction unmatched. For CDR1 and CDR2, the germline V gene lists MNHEY and SVGAGI. The CDR3 starts with the cysteine, ends with the phenylalanine, and has 15 residues. The only DNA kept is the CDR3, 45 bases in frame from the first base.